The 11 T cell receptor beta chains below all came from one sample that was sequenced in a study of graft-versus-host responses after intestinal transplantation (dated by TCRdb to the early 2020s). No cognate antigen is known for these TCRs. In the paper's terms, the time point label means: cells obtained before transplantation from donor or recipient. Library prep was done by the immunoSEQ multiplex PCR assay. Here the immuneACCESS table is served through TCRdb, limited to in-frame sequences with V and J called. Missing clones are a known gap in these copies; in checked studies unresolved V genes cover under half, and the rest lacks a known reason. Within this sample are roughly 120,000 clones, with about 92% of them counted one time only. 0.95% to 1.5% of the sample comes from the top ten. The material sequenced was unstimulated CD8+ T cells sorted from spleen or lymph node cells, taken before transplant. Every receptor here comes from a human donor who was the organ donor for an intestinal transplant.

The chain couples TRBV6-4 to TRBJ2-3; TRBD2 matches 7 bases. This CDR3 has 17 amino acids. Trimming took 0 bases from V and 2 from J; bases not matched to a gene: 8. Germline loops: CDR1 MRHNA, CDR2 SNTAGT. The CDR3 spells CASSDSYPSGDTDTQYF. CDR3 in DNA: TGTGCCAGCAGTGACTCGTACCCTAGCGGAGACACAGATACGCAGTATTTT.

The chain links TRBV28 to TRBJ2-1; the D gene is possibly TRBD2 (6 bases). The CDR3 is 15 amino acids. Germline CDR1 reads MDHEN; CDR2 reads SYDVKM. Trimming pared 3 bases from V and 12 bases from J, leaving 21 bases between. The CDR3 loop reads CASSFPYRRGGGQFF. The CDR3 nucleotides read TGTGCCAGCAGTTTCCCGTACCGACGGGGAGGTGGGCAGTTCTTC.

V and J are TRBV2 and TRBJ1-1; D not certain. V was pared by 6 bases and J by 0 bases, with 5 bases between. Germline V gives CDR1 SNHLY, CDR2 FYNNEI. This CDR3 region has 12 residues. The CDR3: CASRAMNTEAFF. CDR3 nucleotides: TGTGCCAGCAGGGCCATGAACACTGAAGCTTTCTTT.

V gene TRBV6-5 combines with J gene TRBJ2-7, with 12 bases aligning to TRBD1. Germline CDR1 is MNHEY and CDR2 is SVGAGI. The CDR3 loop spans 14 amino acids. V shed 5 bases and J 6 bases; nucleotides not matched to a gene: 5. Here the CDR3 reads CASSEGTGGAEQYF. CDR3 in DNA: TGTGCCAGCAGTGAAGGGACAGGGGGCGCCGAGCAGTACTTC.

V usage is TRBV7-2 and J usage is TRBJ2-7; TRBD1 might be the D (7 bases). Germline CDR1 and CDR2: SGHTA and FQGNSA. The CDR3 extends over 18 amino acids. Trimming pared 7 bases from V and 6 bases from J, leaving 31 bases between. The CDR3 sequence: CASTIKPGEVAQGGEQYF. In nucleotides, the CDR3 is TGTGCCAGCACCATCAAGCCGGGGGAGGTGGCCCAGGGGGGCGAGCAGTACTTC.

The chain employs TRBV4-2 and TRBJ2-7, with D possibly being TRBD1 (6 bases). The CDR3 has 14 amino acids. CDR1 LGHNA and CDR2 YNFKEQ come from the germline V gene. V was clipped by 2 bases and J by 0 bases, with 8 bases between them. The CDR3 region is CASSQTGSSYEQYF. The CDR3 nucleotides read TGTGCCAGCAGCCAAACAGGGTCCTCCTACGAGCAGTACTTC.

Notes on this clone: Sequence at one end of the junction differs from germline and may be a read error. The chain joins TRBV15 to TRBJ2-1, with D possibly being TRBD1 or TRBD2 (5 bases each). Germline-derived CDR1 and CDR2 are LNHNV and YYDKDF (reference sequence). The CDR3 is made up of 14 amino acids. The CDR3, as DNA: TGTGCCGCCAGCAGAGGGGCCAATTACAATGAGCAGTTCTTC. It encodes CAASRGANYNEQFF.

V gene TRBV4-1 combines with J gene TRBJ2-3; D ambiguous. The germline V gene has CDR1 MGHRA and CDR2 YSYEKL. The ends were cut back, 6 bases at V and 6 bases at J, with 13 bases in the middle. CDR3 length equals 13 residues. The DNA for the CDR3 is TGCGCCAGCAGGGTTCTGGGATCCGATACGCAGTATTTT. Translated, it gives CASRVLGSDTQYF.

This clone was recorded once. This chain connects TRBV5-1 to TRBJ1-5; D uncertain. The germline gives CDR1 SGHRS, CDR2 YFSETQ. Trimming pared 6 bases from V and 4 bases from J, leaving 14 bases between. CDR3 length: 14 residues. CDR3 DNA sequence: TGCGCCAGCACCCTAGGAGGGAATAATCAGCCCCAGCATTTT. Protein product: CASTLGGNNQPQHF.

The chain has TRBV7-9 and TRBJ1-2; 10 positions agree with TRBD1. With V trimmed by 0 bases and J by 0 bases, 1 base remained unmatched. Germline lookup yields CDR1 SEHNR and CDR2 FQNEAQ (reference sequence). The CDR3 runs to 16 residues. In DNA, the CDR3 is TGTGCCAGCAGCTTAGCGACAGGGGGCGCTAACTATGGCTACACCTTC. Translating it yields CASSLATGGANYGYTF.

V gene TRBV7-6 combines with J gene TRBJ1-4; 11 positions match TRBD1. This CDR3 has 19 residues. Germline loops: CDR1 SGHVS, CDR2 FNYEAQ. V lost 5 bases to trimming and J lost 2 bases; unmatched junction nucleotides: 13. For the CDR3, the DNA is TGTGCCAGCAGCCCTACCTTGGACAGGGGGCTGCTCACTAATGAAAAACTGTTTTTT. Protein sequence: CASSPTLDRGLLTNEKLFF.